Following are 20 T cell receptor beta chains from one sample sequenced in a study of blood T cells in healthy people across ages. A J-beta primer mix and a sample-barcoded 5' primer were used in a second PCR of roughly 6 to 11 cycles. TCRdb itself ran the 5' RACE reads through MiXCR, one entry per CDR3 protein. The table lists just under 900,000 distinct CDR3 sequences, roughly 26% of them singletons, with roughly 17% in the top ten. The specimen sequenced was blood. Every receptor here comes from a woman older than 75 in good health.

This clonotype came up many times. CDR3: CATSDLPSGGIYNEQFF. CDR3 nucleotide sequence: TGTGCCACCAGTGATTTGCCCAGCGGGGGGATCTACAATGAGCAGTTCTTC. The chain combines TRBV24-1 with TRBJ2-1; the match to TRBD2 covers 9 bases. The CDR3 is 17 residues long. Per the germline V gene, CDR1 is KGHDR and CDR2 is SFDVKD. V gave up 0 bases and J gave up 3 bases; unmatched junction bases: 5.

The chain has TRBV20-1 and TRBJ2-4; 11 bases map to TRBD2. This CDR3 spans 14 amino acids. Losses at the gene ends were 6 bases for V and 14 bases for J; bases not matched to a gene: 15. Germline values: CDR1 DFQATT, CDR2 SNEGSKA (reference sequence). The CDR3 DNA is TGCAGTGCCGCCCGGCTAGCGGGGGGCCCGCATAAGTACTTC. Protein sequence: CSAARLAGGPHKYF.

This clonotype has a count of ten or more. The V and J genes are TRBV7-2 and TRBJ2-2; 7 nucleotides match TRBD1. Per the germline V gene, CDR1 is SGHTA and CDR2 is FQGNSA. V was pared by 0 bases and J by 5 bases, with 3 bases of the junction left unmatched. The CDR3 runs 15 residues. In DNA, the CDR3 is TGTGCCAGCAGCTTAGCTACAGGGGCGACCGGGGAGCTGTTTTTT. It specifies CASSLATGATGELFF.

The rearrangement uses TRBV6-1 and TRBJ1-4; D is uncertain. CDR1 and CDR2 (germline): MNHNS, SASEGT. This CDR3 has 16 amino acids. V dropped 1 base and J dropped 7 bases, with 16 bases sitting between them. The CDR3 spells CASSEGVIPASEKLFF. The CDR3 bases are TGTGCCAGCAGTGAAGGGGTAATCCCAGCTAGTGAAAAACTGTTTTTT.

The V call is TRBV5-5, the J call TRBJ2-5; 12 nucleotides match TRBD1. The trim removed 4 bases at V and 7 bases at J, leaving 8 bases unmatched. The CDR3 length is 15 residues. The germline CDR1 and CDR2 sequences are SGHKS and YYEKEE (reference sequence). The CDR3 region is CASSDGTGGQGTQYF. Written as DNA, the CDR3 is TGTGCCAGCAGCGACGGGACAGGGGGCCAGGGGACCCAGTACTTC.

This clonotype was counted ten times or more. The DNA of the CDR3 is TGCAGCGGAACACGACCGGGACTAGCGGCATCAGATACGCAGTATTTT. This translates into CSGTRPGLAASDTQYF. This rearrangement joins TRBV29-1 to TRBJ2-3; 11 bases match TRBD2. CDR1 is SQVTM and CDR2 is ANQGSEA in the germline V gene. V shed 7 bases and J 4 bases; nucleotides not matched to a gene: 13. The CDR3 is made up of 16 amino acids.

This clonotype was found a few times. This clone may be a read error of a much larger clone one base away. The chain employs TRBV20-1 and TRBJ2-3; D is possibly TRBD1 or TRBD2 (6 bases each). Germline CDR1 is DFQATT and CDR2 is SNEGSKA (reference sequence). The CDR3 covers 13 residues. V lost 7 bases and J lost 8, with 19 bases in between. The CDR3 loop is CSVGDFGGGTQYF. CDR3 nucleotides: TGCAGTGTTGGGGACTTCGGGGGCGGTACGCAGTATTTT.

The chain uses TRBV5-1 and TRBJ2-2, with 8 bases matching TRBD1. The J segment lost 4 bases and the V segment lost 4 bases, leaving 9 bases of the junction unmatched. This CDR3 has 16 residues. Germline assignment: CDR1 SGHRS and CDR2 YFSETQ. The CDR3 DNA reads TGCGCCAGCAGCCCTAACAGGGGGTCGGGCACCGGGGAGCTGTTTTTT. The encoded protein is CASSPNRGSGTGELFF.

The table lists this clonotype with many counts. V is TRBV11-2 and J is TRBJ2-1; 11 nucleotides match TRBD2. The CDR3 extends over 15 amino acids. In germline, CDR1 is SGHAT, CDR2 FQNNGV. Trimming cost V 1 base and J 9 bases; bases outside gene matches: 5. Here the CDR3 DNA reads TGTGCCAGCAGCTTAGTAGCGGGGGGGCCAGGTGAGCAGTTCTTC. It encodes CASSLVAGGPGEQFF.

This clonotype was seen only a few times. The V and J genes are TRBV18 and TRBJ1-2; 7 nucleotides agree with TRBD1. Germline-derived CDR1 and CDR2 are KGHSH and LQKENI. V trimming: 4 bases; J trimming: 0 bases; junction bases outside the gene matches: 8. The CDR3 runs 16 residues. CDR3 amino acids: CASSRAQGPANYGYTF. The CDR3 coding sequence is TGTGCCAGCTCACGGGCACAGGGGCCCGCTAACTATGGCTACACCTTC. The complete variable domain, with remaining parts taken from reference TRBV18 and TRBJ1-2, reads NAGVMQNPRHLVRRRGQEARLRCSPMKGHSHVYWYRQLPEEGLKFMVYLQKENIIDESGMPKERFSAEFPKEGPSILRIQQVVRGDSAAYFCASSRAQGPANYGYTFGSGTRLTVV.

This clonotype was seen repeatedly, ten times or more. CDR3 region: CASSTQGASNSPLHF. The CDR3 coding sequence is TGTGCCAGCAGCACCCAGGGGGCGTCCAATTCACCCCTCCACTTT. The chain carries TRBV7-9 and TRBJ1-6, with TRBD1 identical over 8 bases. The germline CDR1 and CDR2 sequences are SEHNR and FQNEAQ (reference sequence). J was trimmed by 7 bases and V by 5 bases; bases with no gene match: 7. The CDR3 runs to 15 residues.

This clonotype was picked up a small number of times. The V call is TRBV7-9, the J call TRBJ1-1; D gene unclear. Per the germline V gene, CDR1 is SEHNR and CDR2 is FQNEAQ (reference sequence). The CDR3 length is 13 residues. Trimming removed 3 bases from V and 6 bases from J, with 11 bases in between. This chain's CDR3 is CASSFDGRSEAFF. In DNA form, the CDR3 reads TGTGCCAGCAGCTTCGACGGTCGTTCTGAAGCTTTCTTT.

Note on this clonotype: The junction and the germline gene differ at one end; a read error may be behind it. The rearrangement uses TRBV2 and TRBJ1-1; unclear D gene. Germline loops: CDR1 SNHLY, CDR2 FYNNEI. The CDR3 consists of 13 residues. The CDR3 region is CAGSERRVDEAFF. CDR3 DNA: TGTGCCGGCAGTGAACGGCGGGTGGATGAAGCTTTCTTT.

The rearrangement joins TRBV7-2 to TRBJ2-3; perhaps TRBD2 as D (7 bases). V lost 5 bases, J lost 3 bases, and 15 bases lay in between. Germline V gives CDR1 SGHTA, CDR2 FQGNSA. The CDR3 sequence is 15 residues long. CDR3 protein: CASSPSGGLTDTQYF. DNA for the CDR3: TGTGCCAGCAGCCCCTCGGGGGGCCTAACAGATACGCAGTATTTT.

This clonotype was recorded at least ten times. The chain recombines TRBV7-2 with TRBJ2-1; D ambiguous. Looked up from germline, CDR1 is SGHTA and CDR2 is FQGNSA. V was shortened by 3 bases and J by 2 bases, with 8 bases between the two germline ends. The CDR3 covers 14 residues. In DNA form, the CDR3 reads TGTGCCAGCAGCTTCCGGCAGACCTACAATGAGCAGTTCTTC. Protein: CASSFRQTYNEQFF.

A note on this clonotype: One base away lies a much larger clone, so this may be a sequencing read error. The chain uses TRBV10-3 and TRBJ1-2; D uncertain. The V gene lost 2 bases and the J gene lost 3 bases, with 7 bases spanning the gap. Germline V gene data show CDR1 as ENHRY and CDR2 as SYGVKD. The CDR3 totals 13 residues. CDR3 region: CAISEDPDYGYTF. In DNA, the CDR3 is TGTGCCATCAGTGAGGATCCTGACTATGGCTACACCTTC.

In this sample, this clonotype turned up many times. The genes are TRBV7-8 and TRBJ2-1, with D hard to call. The CDR3 sequence is 12 residues long. Trimming took 4 bases from V and 6 from J, leaving 7 bases between them. The germline V gene has CDR1 SGHVS and CDR2 FQNEAQ. CDR3 in DNA: TGTGCCAGCAGCTCTCATGGCAATGAGCAGTTCTTC. Its protein is CASSSHGNEQFF.

This clonotype was counted many times. This rearrangement joins TRBV6-5 to TRBJ2-7; possible D gene TRBD2, 6 bases. The CDR3 is 14 residues long. CDR1 MNHEY and CDR2 SVGAGI come from the germline V gene. V was cut by 5 bases and J by 3 bases, with 14 bases left in between. The CDR3 here is CASSATFGGYEQYF. The CDR3 bases are TGTGCCAGCAGTGCTACATTCGGGGGCTACGAGCAGTACTTC.

This chain connects TRBV20-1 to TRBJ2-7, with D tentatively TRBD2 (6 bases). Germline V CDR1 and CDR2: DFQATT, SNEGSKA (reference sequence). The CDR3 extends over 14 amino acids. V was clipped by 0 bases and J by 0 bases, with 9 bases between them. The chain's CDR3 is CSARDSGSSYEQYF. The CDR3, as DNA: TGCAGTGCTAGAGATAGCGGTAGCTCCTACGAGCAGTACTTC.

This clonotype showed up many times. This rearrangement joins TRBV12-3 or TRBV12-4 to TRBJ2-1; 12 bases match TRBD2. The CDR3 runs to 16 residues. The ends lost 6 bases at V and 7 bases at J; junction bases unmatched: 10. As DNA, the CDR3 is TGTGCCAGCAGCCGTCTAGCGGGGGGGCCGGGGAATGAGCAGTTCTTC. Translation gives CASSRLAGGPGNEQFF.